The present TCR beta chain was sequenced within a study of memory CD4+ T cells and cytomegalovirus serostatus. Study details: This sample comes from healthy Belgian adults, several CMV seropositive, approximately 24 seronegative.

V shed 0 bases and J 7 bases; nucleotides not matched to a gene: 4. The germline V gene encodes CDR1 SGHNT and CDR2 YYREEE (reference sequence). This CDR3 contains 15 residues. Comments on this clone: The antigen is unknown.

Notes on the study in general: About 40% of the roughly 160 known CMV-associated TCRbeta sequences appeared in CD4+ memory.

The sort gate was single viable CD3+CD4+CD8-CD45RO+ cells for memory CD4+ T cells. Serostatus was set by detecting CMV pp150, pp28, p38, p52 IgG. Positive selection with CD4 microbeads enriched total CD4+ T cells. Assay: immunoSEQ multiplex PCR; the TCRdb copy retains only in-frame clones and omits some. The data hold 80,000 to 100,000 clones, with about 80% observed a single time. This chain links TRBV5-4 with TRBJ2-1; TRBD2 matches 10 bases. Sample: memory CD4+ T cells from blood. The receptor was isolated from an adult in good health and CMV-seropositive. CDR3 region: CASSLGGLADNEQFF. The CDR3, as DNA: TGTGCCAGCAGCTTGGGTGGACTAGCGGATAATGAGCAGTTCTTC.